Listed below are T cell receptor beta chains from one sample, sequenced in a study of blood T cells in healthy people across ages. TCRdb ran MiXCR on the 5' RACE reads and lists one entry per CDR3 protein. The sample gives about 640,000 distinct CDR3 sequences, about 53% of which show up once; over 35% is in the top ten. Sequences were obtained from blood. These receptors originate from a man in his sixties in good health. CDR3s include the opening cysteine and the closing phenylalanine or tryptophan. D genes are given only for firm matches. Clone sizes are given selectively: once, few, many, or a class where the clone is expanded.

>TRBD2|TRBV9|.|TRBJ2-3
CASSVFGGGRTDTQYF
TGTGCCAGCAGCGTTTTTGGCGGGGGTCGCACAGATACGCAGTATTTT
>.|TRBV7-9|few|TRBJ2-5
CASSPSSGLETQYF
TGTGCCAGCAGCCCATCATCGGGGTTGGAGACCCAGTACTTC
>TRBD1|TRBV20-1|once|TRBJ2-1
CSAATGGLGYNEQFF
TGCAGTGCTGCTACAGGGGGTTTAGGCTACAATGAGCAGTTCTTC
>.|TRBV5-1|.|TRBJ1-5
CASSPYPDSNQPQHF
TGCGCCAGCAGCCCGTACCCGGATAGCAATCAGCCCCAGCATTTT
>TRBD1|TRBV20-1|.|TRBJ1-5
CSARLATGVGIGQPQHF
TGCAGTGCTAGGCTCGCGACAGGGGTTGGGATTGGTCAGCCCCAGCATTTT
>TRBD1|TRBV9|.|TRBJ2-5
CASSGQTGINDEQYF
TGTGCCAGCAGCGGTCAGACAGGGATTAACGATGAGCAGTACTTC
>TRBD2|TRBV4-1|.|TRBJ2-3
CASGASGSDTQYF
TGCGCCAGCGGGGCTAGCGGTTCAGATACGCAGTATTTT
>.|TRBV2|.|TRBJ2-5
CASLRGQETQYF
TGTGCCAGCCTAAGGGGACAAGAGACCCAGTACTTC
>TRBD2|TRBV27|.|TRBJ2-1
CASRGDRGAYNEQFF
TGTGCCAGCAGAGGGGACCGGGGGGCCTACAATGAGCAGTTCTTC
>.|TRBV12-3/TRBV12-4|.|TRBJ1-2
CASSLAEGSYGHTF
TGTGCCAGCAGTTTAGCGGAGGGAAGCTATGGCCACACCTTC
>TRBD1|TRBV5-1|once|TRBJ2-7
CASRPGTVLSYEQYF
TGCGCCAGCAGACCGGGGACAGTCCTTTCCTACGAGCAGTACTTC
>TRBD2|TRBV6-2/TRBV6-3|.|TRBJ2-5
CASSPGLAGVIQETQYF
TGTGCCAGCAGTCCAGGACTAGCGGGGGTCATCCAAGAGACCCAGTACTTC
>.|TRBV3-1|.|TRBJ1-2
CASSQGAARGSGYTF
TGTGCCAGCAGCCAAGGGGCGGCGCGGGGGTCTGGCTACACCTTC
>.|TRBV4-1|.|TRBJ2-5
CASSQVGLRGETQYF
TGCGCCAGCAGCCAAGTTGGACTCCGAGGAGAGACCCAGTACTTC
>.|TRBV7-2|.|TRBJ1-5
CASSPHRDQPQHF
TGTGCCAGCAGCCCCCACAGGGATCAGCCCCAGCATTTT
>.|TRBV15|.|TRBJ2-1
CATSRDPRSYNEQFF
TGTGCCACCAGCAGAGACCCCCGCTCCTACAATGAGCAGTTCTTC
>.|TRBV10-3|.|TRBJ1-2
CATSDSGRGYTF
TGTGCCACCAGTGATTCGGGCAGGGGCTACACCTTC
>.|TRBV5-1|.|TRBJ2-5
CASSPGEGKATQYF
TGCGCCAGCAGCCCCGGTGAGGGAAAGGCGACCCAGTACTTC
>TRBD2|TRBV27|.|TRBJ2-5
CASSARLAGGQETQYF
TGTGCCAGCAGTGCGCGACTAGCGGGGGGGCAAGAGACCCAGTACTTC
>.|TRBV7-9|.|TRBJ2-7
CASDVGRPGEQYF
TGTGCCAGCGATGTCGGGCGGCCTGGGGAGCAGTACTTC
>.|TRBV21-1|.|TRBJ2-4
CASSTRVGAHIQYF
TGTGCCAGCAGCACCAGGGTAGGGGCGCACATTCAGTACTTC
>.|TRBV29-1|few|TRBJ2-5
CSVEVAGVETQYF
TGCAGCGTTGAAGTGGCAGGGGTAGAGACCCAGTACTTC
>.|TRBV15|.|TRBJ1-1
CATSRSRPMNTEAFF
TGTGCCACCAGCAGATCCCGCCCGATGAACACTGAAGCTTTCTTT
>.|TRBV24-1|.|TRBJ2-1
CATGTGSSYNEQFF
TGTGCCACCGGTACCGGGAGCTCCTACAATGAGCAGTTCTTC
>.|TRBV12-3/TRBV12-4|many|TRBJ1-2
CASSLNYGYTF
TGTGCCAGCAGCTTGAACTATGGCTACACCTTC
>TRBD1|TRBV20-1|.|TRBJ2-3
CSEQGISTQYF
TGCTCCGAACAGGGGATAAGTACGCAGTATTTT
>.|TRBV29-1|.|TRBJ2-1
CSVKGEANEQFF
TGCAGCGTTAAAGGGGAGGCCAATGAGCAGTTCTTC
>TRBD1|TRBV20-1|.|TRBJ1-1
CSARGGQTNTEAFF
TGCAGTGCTAGGGGGGGACAGACCAACACTGAAGCTTTCTTT
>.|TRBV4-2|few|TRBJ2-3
CASSQDVLAGTDTQYF
TGTGCCAGCAGCCAAGATGTACTAGCAGGGACAGATACGCAGTATTTT
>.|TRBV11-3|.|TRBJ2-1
CASSELSYNEQFF
TGTGCCAGCAGTGAATTGAGCTACAATGAGCAGTTCTTC
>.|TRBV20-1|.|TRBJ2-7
CSARGGYGYEQYF
TGCAGTGCTAGAGGCGGGTATGGGTACGAGCAGTACTTC
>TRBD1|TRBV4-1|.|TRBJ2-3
CASSRTGVWTDTQYF
TGCGCCAGCAGCCGAACAGGGGTTTGGACAGATACGCAGTATTTT
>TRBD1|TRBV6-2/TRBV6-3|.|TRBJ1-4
CASRPGQISEKLFF
TGTGCCAGCAGGCCGGGACAGATATCAGAAAAACTGTTTTTT
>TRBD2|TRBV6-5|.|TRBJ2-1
CASSYPTSGREWGEQFF
TGTGCCAGCAGTTACCCGACTAGCGGGAGGGAATGGGGAGAGCAGTTCTTC
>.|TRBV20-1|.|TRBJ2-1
CSARGDREQFF
TGCAGTGCTAGAGGCGACAGGGAGCAGTTCTTC
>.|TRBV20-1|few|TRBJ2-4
CSARLPLAKNIQYF
TGCAGTGCTAGACTACCGCTAGCCAAAAACATTCAGTACTTC
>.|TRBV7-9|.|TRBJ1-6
CASSLTSRGDSPLHF
TGTGCCAGCAGCTTAACGAGCAGGGGCGATTCACCCCTCCACTTT
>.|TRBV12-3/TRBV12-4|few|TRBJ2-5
CASSMTRGETQYF
TGTGCCAGCAGCATGACTAGGGGAGAGACCCAGTACTTC
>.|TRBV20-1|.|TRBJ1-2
CSASTGYALGYTF
TGCAGTGCTAGCACAGGGTATGCCCTTGGCTACACCTTC